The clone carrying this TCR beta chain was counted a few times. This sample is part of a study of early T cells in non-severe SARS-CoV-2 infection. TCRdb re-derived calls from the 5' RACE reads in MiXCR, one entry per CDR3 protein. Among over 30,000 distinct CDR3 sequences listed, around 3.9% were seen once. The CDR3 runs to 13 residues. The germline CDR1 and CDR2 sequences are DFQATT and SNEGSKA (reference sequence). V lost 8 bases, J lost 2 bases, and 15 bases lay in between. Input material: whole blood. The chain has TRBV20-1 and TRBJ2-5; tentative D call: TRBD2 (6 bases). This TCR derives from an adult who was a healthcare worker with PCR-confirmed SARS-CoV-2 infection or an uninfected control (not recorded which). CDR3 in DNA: TGCAGTAGAAGTCCCGCGGGGCAAGAGACCCAGTACTTC. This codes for CSRSPAGQETQYF.